The next 32 T cell receptor beta chains were all read from a single sample in a study of cytomegalovirus exposure and HLA in healthy donors. The PCR had 60 Vbeta and 13 Jbeta primers. Using immunoSEQ multiplex PCR, the repertoire was profiled, and TCRdb retains in-frame clones only, with some absent. The repertoire has roughly 100,000 clones, around 10% of them found once; the top ten carry about 5%. The sample comprised PBMCs. The receptors derive from a man aged 35 to 55 in good health and CMV-seropositive.

The V and J genes are TRBV7-9 and TRBJ2-3; no clear D gene. The CDR3 is made up of 13 amino acids. The V and J ends lost 6 bases and 0 bases respectively, with 7 bases between them. Germline lookup yields CDR1 SEHNR and CDR2 FQNEAQ (reference sequence). The CDR3 DNA sequence: TGTGCCAGCAGGGGCAGAAGCACAGATACGCAGTATTTT. Its protein is CASRGRSTDTQYF.

J is TRBJ2-7 and V is TRBV6-5, with D hard to call. Looked up from germline, CDR1 is MNHEY and CDR2 is SVGAGI. Trimming stripped 0 bases from V and 7 bases from J, with 7 bases between. The CDR3 totals 12 residues. CDR3: CASSYSSGEQYF. CDR3 coding DNA: TGTGCCAGCAGTTACTCGTCCGGGGAGCAGTACTTC.

The CDR3 is CASSSGQASGELFF. In nucleotides, the CDR3 is TGTGCCAGCAGTTCGGGACAGGCGTCCGGGGAGCTGTTTTTT. This chain uses TRBV27 with TRBJ2-2; 8 positions match TRBD1. CDR1 MNHEY and CDR2 SMNVEV come from the germline V gene (reference sequence). The length of the CDR3 is 14 residues. The ends lost 4 bases at V and 6 bases at J; junction bases unmatched: 4.

This clone turned up a few times. The V gene is TRBV7-8, the J gene TRBJ1-1; D gene unclear. The CDR3 runs to 12 residues. V was cut by 6 bases and J by 10 bases, with 15 bases left in between. Germline V gives CDR1 SGHVS, CDR2 FQNEAQ. The CDR3 spells CASSRLGKGAFF. The CDR3, as DNA: TGTGCCAGCAGTAGACTCGGGAAGGGAGCTTTCTTT. Full variable domain (missing parts from reference TRBV7-8 and TRBJ1-1): GAGVSQSPRYKVAKRGQDVALRCDPISGHVSLFWYQQALGQGPEFLTYFQNEAQLDKSGLPSDRFFAERPEGSVSTLKIQRTQQEDSAVYLCASSRLGKGAFFGQGTRLTVV.

The chain employs TRBV10-3 and TRBJ2-1; D gene unclear. The length of the CDR3 is 14 residues. Germline V gives CDR1 ENHRY, CDR2 SYGVKD. Trimming took off 2 bases at V and 4 bases at J, with 9 bases between the two ends. The CDR3 DNA sequence: TGTGCCATCAGTGAGGAAGGAGTATACAATGAGCAGTTCTTC. This translates into CAISEEGVYNEQFF.

This chain connects TRBV5-6 to TRBJ2-2; 7 positions match TRBD2. Per germline, CDR1 SGHDT and CDR2 YYEEEE. Trimming cost V 5 bases and J 4 bases; bases outside gene matches: 5. This CDR3 has 14 amino acids. CDR3: CASRQRDRTGELFF. In nucleotides, the CDR3 is TGTGCCAGCAGACAGCGGGACCGCACCGGGGAGCTGTTTTTT. The variable domain in full, with the rest retrieved from reference TRBV5-6 and TRBJ2-2, is DAGVTQSPTHLIKTRGQQVTLRCSPKSGHDTVSWYQQALGQGPQFIFQYYEEEERQRGNFPDRFSGHQFPNYSSELNVNALLLGDSALYLCASRQRDRTGELFFGEGSRLTVL.

This sequence joins TRBV7-8 and TRBJ1-1; D not resolved. V lost 5 bases and J lost 5, with 21 bases in between. The CDR3 spans 16 residues. CDR1 and CDR2 (germline): SGHVS, FQNEAQ. For the CDR3, the DNA is TGTGCCAGCAGCCCAGACTTCCGCCTTATGATGACTGAAGCTTTCTTT. Its protein is CASSPDFRLMMTEAFF.

This clone was found a few times. The rearrangement joins TRBV27 to TRBJ1-2, with 9 bases lining up with TRBD1. After removal of 5 bases from V and 6 bases from J, the junction contained 4 bases not matched to a gene. The CDR3 runs to 13 residues. The germline CDR1 and CDR2 sequences are MNHEY and SMNVEV (reference sequence). This CDR3 reads CASSLRDRDGYTF. As DNA, the CDR3 is TGTGCCAGCAGTCTTAGGGACAGGGATGGCTACACCTTC.

This chain links TRBV13 with TRBJ2-2; 7 positions agree with TRBD2. The CDR3 is made up of 15 amino acids. Germline values: CDR1 PRHDT, CDR2 FYEKMQ (reference sequence). Losses at the gene ends were 3 bases for V and 4 bases for J; bases not matched to a gene: 5. The CDR3 coding sequence is TGTGCCAGCAGCTTGGGTGGGAGGGTCACCGGGGAGCTGTTTTTT. It translates to CASSLGGRVTGELFF.

The sample holds a few counts of this clone. The chain couples TRBV11-2 to TRBJ1-6, with D unresolved. Deletions cut 0 bases from V and 7 bases from J, with 10 bases between. Germline V lookup: CDR1 SGHAT, CDR2 FQNNGV. This CDR3 spans 15 amino acids. The CDR3 spells CASSLDPGMNSPLHF. The CDR3 bases are TGTGCCAGCAGCTTAGACCCGGGGATGAATTCACCCCTCCACTTT.

The sample holds a few counts of this clone. This chain joins TRBV27 and TRBJ2-2, with 12 positions matching TRBD2. CDR1 and CDR2 (germline): MNHEY, SMNVEV (reference sequence). Unmatched junction bases numbered 9, after V lost 2 bases and J lost 5 bases. The CDR3 covers 18 residues. For the CDR3, the DNA is TGTGCCAGCAGTTTACAAGTACTAGCGGGAGGAAAGACCGGGGAGCTGTTTTTT. Translated: CASSLQVLAGGKTGELFF.

This clone was seen only a few times. V usage is TRBV28 and J usage is TRBJ2-1; 12 bases fit TRBD2. J gave up 6 bases and V 5 bases, and 2 bases lay outside the gene matches. Germline-derived CDR1 and CDR2 are MDHEN and SYDVKM. The CDR3 covers 14 residues. CDR3 in DNA: TGTGCCAGCAGTCCTAGCGGGGGGGGCAATGAGCAGTTCTTC. This gives the protein CASSPSGGGNEQFF.

The sample holds a few counts of this clone. The chain uses TRBV4-1 and TRBJ1-4; maybe TRBD1 (6 bases). Looked up from germline, CDR1 is MGHRA and CDR2 is YSYEKL. Trimming took off 0 bases at V and 7 bases at J, with 18 bases between the two ends. The CDR3 is 17 residues long. CDR3 bases: TGCGCCAGCAGCCAAGAAATTGTCGGGACAAAGGGTGAAAAACTGTTTTTT. Its translation: CASSQEIVGTKGEKLFF.

This clone has just a few counts. The V call is TRBV9, the J call TRBJ2-3; D is possibly TRBD1 (6 bases). The germline CDR1 and CDR2 sequences are SGDLS and YYNGEE. V was pared by 3 bases and J by 9 bases, with 23 bases between. The CDR3 loop spans 16 amino acids. This chain's CDR3 is CASSAGGRGSYGTQYF. The CDR3 nucleotides are TGTGCCAGCAGCGCAGGAGGCAGGGGAAGTTATGGCACGCAGTATTTT.

This clone was seen a handful of times. The chain joins TRBV9 to TRBJ2-3, with TRBD2 as a possible D gene (6 bases). Germline V gene lookup returns CDR1 SGDLS and CDR2 YYNGEE. V gave up 0 bases and J gave up 6 bases, with 8 bases separating them. CDR3 size: 13 residues. The CDR3 sequence is CASSVESGDTQYF. CDR3 DNA sequence: TGTGCCAGCAGCGTAGAAAGCGGGGATACGCAGTATTTT.

A remark on this clone: It may be a read error: a sequence one base away is much more abundant. The chain recombines TRBV11-3 with TRBJ2-3; tentative D call: TRBD2 (5 bases). The V end was cut by 6 bases, the J end by 0 bases, with 10 bases between. Germline CDR1 is SGHNT and CDR2 is YENEEA. The CDR3 covers 14 residues. The CDR3 DNA follows: TGTGCCAGCAGTGAACGGACTAGCACAGATACGCAGTATTTT. It specifies CASSERTSTDTQYF.

In this sample, this clone turned up a few times. This chain joins TRBV30 and TRBJ1-2; 9 bases line up with TRBD1. Per the germline V gene, CDR1 is GTSNPN and CDR2 is SVGIG (reference sequence). The CDR3 consists of 15 residues. Germline trimming cut 2 bases from V and 7 bases from J; bases unmatched to any gene: 11. CDR3 in amino acids: CAWSFRDRELGGYTF. CDR3 bases: TGTGCCTGGAGTTTTCGGGACAGGGAGTTGGGTGGCTACACCTTC. Using reference TRBV30 and TRBJ1-2 for the parts outside the CDR3, the full variable domain is SQTIHQWPATLVQPVGSPLSLECTVEGTSNPNLYWYRQAAGRGLQLLFYSVGIGQISSEVPQNLSASRPQDRQFILSSKKLLLSDSGFYLCAWSFRDRELGGYTFGSGTRLTVV.

This clone was detected a few times. The junction does not match germline at one end; this may be a read error. The chain joins TRBV6-4 to TRBJ2-2; TRBD1 matches 9 bases. This CDR3 spans 15 amino acids. Germline CDR1 and CDR2: MRHNA and SNTAGT. CDR3 region: CASSDGTGNTGEMFF. The CDR3, as DNA: TGTGCCAGCAGTGACGGGACAGGGAACACAGGGGAGATGTTTTTT.

This clone occurred a few times. The rearrangement links TRBV27 to TRBJ1-4; 9 bases map to TRBD1. Germline assignment: CDR1 MNHEY and CDR2 SMNVEV (reference sequence). After removal of 10 bases from V and 8 bases from J, the junction contained 8 bases not matched to a gene. The CDR3 covers 13 residues. The CDR3 here is CATMTGGREKLFF. The CDR3 region has the DNA TGTGCCACCATGACAGGGGGAAGAGAAAAACTGTTTTTT.

This clone was seen a few times. The chain employs TRBV6-5 and TRBJ1-1; D gene unclear. The V end was cut by 7 bases, the J end by 1 base, with 4 bases between. The CDR3 contains 11 residues. The germline gives CDR1 MNHEY, CDR2 SVGAGI. The CDR3 region has the DNA TGTGCCAGCAAGCAGAACACTGAAGCTTTCTTT. It codes for CASKQNTEAFF.

The chain has TRBV2 and TRBJ2-1, with 11 bases fitting TRBD1. The CDR3 is 16 amino acids. V was clipped by 5 bases and J by 3 bases; unmatched bases: 6. The germline CDR1 and CDR2 sequences are SNHLY and FYNNEI. The CDR3 sequence: CASSFPGTGGYNEQFF. CDR3 nucleotides: TGTGCCAGCAGTTTCCCGGGGACAGGGGGCTACAATGAGCAGTTCTTC.

The rearrangement uses TRBV7-9 and TRBJ1-2; the D gene is possibly TRBD1 (6 bases). The ends were cut back, 4 bases at V and 0 bases at J, with 12 bases in the middle. The length of the CDR3 is 15 residues. CDR1 and CDR2 from the germline V gene are SEHNR and FQNEAQ (reference sequence). Written as DNA, the CDR3 is TGTGCCAGCAGCTATCAGGGGTTAGCTAACTATGGCTACACCTTC. This gives the protein CASSYQGLANYGYTF.

The rearrangement links TRBV6-6 to TRBJ2-1; 7 bases fit TRBD2. The V segment lost 6 bases and the J segment 8 bases; nucleotides outside the gene matches: 16. Germline V gene data show CDR1 as MNHNY and CDR2 as SVGAGI (reference sequence). This CDR3 is 16 amino acids long. The chain's CDR3 is CASSVSIPGGEDEQFF. The CDR3 region has the DNA TGTGCCAGCAGCGTATCAATCCCGGGAGGCGAGGATGAGCAGTTCTTC.

This clone was detected only a few times. CDR3 sequence: CASSVDGRAAGELFF. The CDR3 DNA reads as TGTGCCAGCAGCGTAGATGGGAGGGCTGCCGGGGAGCTGTTTTTT. The chain employs TRBV9 and TRBJ2-2, with 7 bases fitting TRBD2. The germline V gene encodes CDR1 SGDLS and CDR2 YYNGEE. J was trimmed by 6 bases and V by 0 bases; bases with no gene match: 5. CDR3 length: 15 residues.

This clone has only a few counts. The chain has TRBV6-1 and TRBJ2-2; weak D call: TRBD2 (6 bases). The CDR3 covers 15 residues. Per germline, CDR1 MNHNS and CDR2 SASEGT. The V end was cut by 6 bases, the J end by 1 base, with 12 bases between. The CDR3: CASSPGTQNTGELFF. For the CDR3, the DNA is TGTGCCAGCAGCCCCGGGACTCAGAACACCGGGGAGCTGTTTTTT.

The chain is built from TRBV6-1 and TRBJ2-1, with D tentatively TRBD1 (5 bases). V lost 8 bases and J lost 2, with 7 bases in between. Germline V lookup: CDR1 MNHNS, CDR2 SASEGT. CDR3 length: 12 amino acids. CDR3 region: CASSDTYNEQFF. The CDR3 region has the DNA TGTGCCAGCTCGGACACCTACAATGAGCAGTTCTTC.

Worth noting for this clone: A junction boundary mismatches the germline segment, possibly from a read error. The chain is built from TRBV7-7 and TRBJ2-5; the match to TRBD2 covers 9 bases. The CDR3 is 16 residues long. CDR1 is SSHAT, CDR2 FNYEAQ, per germline (reference sequence). CDR3 in amino acids: CASSFWGGRALETQYF. The CDR3 nucleotides read TGTGCTAGCAGCTTTTGGGGCGGGAGGGCCCTGGAGACCCAGTACTTC.

This clone has just a few counts. The same CDR3 is also encoded by other DNA sequences in this sample. The chain is built from TRBV9 and TRBJ2-5, with D possibly TRBD1 on 5 matching bases. From germline, CDR1 is SGDLS and CDR2 YYNGEE. The V gene lost 3 bases and the J gene lost 2 bases, with 11 bases spanning the gap. The CDR3 runs 14 residues. CDR3 nucleotides: TGTGCCAGCAGCGGGGGCGGACCGCAAGAGACCCAGTACTTC. Encoded protein: CASSGGGPQETQYF.

The V and J genes are TRBV19 and TRBJ2-1; TRBD2 matches 11 bases. V lost 5 bases and J lost 8; bases outside the gene matches: 8. The CDR3 is 15 residues long. Germline V gene data show CDR1 as LNHDA and CDR2 as SQIVND (reference sequence). CDR3: CASSGETSGSYEQFF. The CDR3 nucleotides are TGTGCCAGTAGTGGGGAAACTAGCGGGAGTTATGAGCAGTTCTTC.

This clone came up a few times. V and J are TRBV15 and TRBJ1-5; D remains ambiguous. The CDR3 spans 15 residues. CDR1 LNHNV and CDR2 YYDKDF come from the germline V gene (reference sequence). V lost 0 bases and J 0 bases, leaving 6 bases between the germline ends. In DNA, the CDR3 is TGTGCCACCAGCAGAGATAGAGTTAGCAATCAGCCCCAGCATTTT. Its translation is CATSRDRVSNQPQHF.

The V gene is TRBV9, the J gene TRBJ1-2; tentatively, D is TRBD1 (6 bases). This CDR3 spans 14 amino acids. V was trimmed by 2 bases and J by 8 bases, leaving 16 bases between them. CDR1 and CDR2 from the germline V gene are SGDLS and YYNGEE. The chain's CDR3 is CASSVEGGGRGYTF. CDR3 sequence (DNA): TGTGCCAGCAGCGTGGAGGGGGGGGGACGGGGCTACACCTTC.

This clone occurred a few times. The rearrangement joins TRBV5-8 to TRBJ1-3; D may be TRBD1 (6 bases). V was pared by 3 bases and J by 0 bases, with 10 bases between. The CDR3 sequence is 15 residues long. The germline V gene has CDR1 SGHTS and CDR2 YDEGEE. Here the CDR3 reads CASSSGHLSGNTIYF. DNA for the CDR3: TGTGCCAGCAGCTCGGGACATCTCTCTGGAAACACCATATATTTT.